These T cell receptor beta chains were read from a single sample in a study of cytomegalovirus exposure and HLA in healthy donors. Only in-frame clones appear in the TCRdb table, and some are missing; sequencing was by immunoSEQ multiplex PCR. Among 110,000 to 150,000 clones listed, about 80% were seen once. Sequenced sample: PBMCs. The receptors derive from a man aged 40-55 years in good health and CMV-seropositive. Both conserved end residues are part of each CDR3. D genes are given only for firm matches. A clone size is listed for some rows: how often the clone was seen (once, few, many), or a class if it is expanded.

-	TRBJ1-2	-	TRBV4-1	TGCGCCAGCAGCCCCGGACAGATCGCTAACTATGGCTACACCTTC	CASSPGQIANYGYTF
TRBD2	TRBJ2-1	-	TRBV6-5	TGTGCCAGCAGACCTAGCGGGAGTAAAAATGAGCAGTTCTTC	CASRPSGSKNEQFF
-	TRBJ1-1	once	TRBV19	TGTGCCAGTAGTATCGGAGGGATTGGCGGTGCTGAAGCTTTCTTT	CASSIGGIGGAEAFF
-	TRBJ2-7	-	TRBV10-3	TGTGCCATCTCTGGGGGGATCTACGAGCAGTACTTC	CAISGGIYEQYF
TRBD2	TRBJ2-1	-	TRBV11-3	TGTGCCAGCAGCTTACGCGGGAGCTCCTACAATGAGCAGTTCTTC	CASSLRGSSYNEQFF
-	TRBJ2-1	-	TRBV27	TGTGCCAGCAGTTTATCTGGTCGCTACCTTTTGAACAATGAGCAGTTCTTC	CASSLSGRYLLNNEQFF
TRBD1	TRBJ1-1	-	TRBV27	TGTGCCAGCAGTTTAAGACAGGGTGAAGCTTTCTTT	CASSLRQGEAFF
TRBD1	TRBJ1-5	-	TRBV7-2	TGTGCCAGCAGCTTCCTAGGGGGACAGGGACGACAGCCCCAGCATTTT	CASSFLGGQGRQPQHF
-	TRBJ2-7	-	TRBV13	TGTGCCAGCAGCTTAGGGGTCCCCCACGAGCAGTACTTC	CASSLGVPHEQYF
TRBD1	TRBJ1-3	-	TRBV5-4	TGTGCCAGCAGCCCAGGGGGGGGAAACACCATATATTTT	CASSPGGGNTIYF
TRBD1	TRBJ1-5	-	TRBV7-2	TGTGCCAGCAGCGAACAGGGGGAAGTCGGTCAGCCCCAGCATTTT	CASSEQGEVGQPQHF
TRBD2	TRBJ2-7	-	TRBV5-4	TGTGCCAGCAGCTTTAGCGGGGGGGACGAGCAGTACTTC	CASSFSGGDEQYF
TRBD2	TRBJ2-2	few	TRBV5-1	TGCGCCAGCAGCTTGGGGCTAGCGGGAGCCACCGGGGAGCTGTTTTTT	CASSLGLAGATGELFF
-	TRBJ2-3	-	TRBV15	TGTGCCACCAGCAGGGGGGGTCAAGGAGATACGCAGTATTTT	CATSRGGQGDTQYF
TRBD1	TRBJ1-1	few	TRBV10-3	TGTGCCATCAGGGGACTTCCGGGACAGGGGAACACTGAAGCTTTCTTT	CAIRGLPGQGNTEAFF
-	TRBJ1-1	once	TRBV7-2	TGTGCCAGCAGCTTAAACCCCGGGAGCACCATGAACACTGAAGCTTTCTTT	CASSLNPGSTMNTEAFF
-	TRBJ1-1	-	TRBV11-2	TGTGCCAGCAGCAAACCGACAGGGAACACTGAAGCTTTCTTT	CASSKPTGNTEAFF
-	TRBJ2-2	-	TRBV6-6	TGTGCCAGCAGACTACTCTGGGAGCTGTTTTTT	CASRLLWELFF
TRBD2	TRBJ2-7	-	TRBV30	TGTGCCTGGAGTGTATGGTATAGCGGGAAGTCCTACGAGCAGTACTTC	CAWSVWYSGKSYEQYF
TRBD2	TRBJ2-7	-	TRBV30	TGTGCCTGGAGTCAGGCCCCTAGCGGGAGGGCCCACGAGCAGTACTTC	CAWSQAPSGRAHEQYF
TRBD2	TRBJ2-2	-	TRBV15	TGTGCCACCAGCAGAAAACTAGCGGGGGGGGAGCTGTTTTTT	CATSRKLAGGELFF
TRBD2	TRBJ2-1	-	TRBV4-3	TGCGCCAGCAGCCAATGGGGAGGGGACCATGAGCAGTTCTTC	CASSQWGGDHEQFF
TRBD1	TRBJ1-4	-	TRBV5-8	TGTGCCAGCAGCTTGACCCCGGGACAGGGTTATGAAAAACTGTTTTTT	CASSLTPGQGYEKLFF
TRBD1	TRBJ1-5	few	TRBV19	TGTGCCAGTAGACGGACAGGGTACAATCAGCCCCAGCATTTT	CASRRTGYNQPQHF